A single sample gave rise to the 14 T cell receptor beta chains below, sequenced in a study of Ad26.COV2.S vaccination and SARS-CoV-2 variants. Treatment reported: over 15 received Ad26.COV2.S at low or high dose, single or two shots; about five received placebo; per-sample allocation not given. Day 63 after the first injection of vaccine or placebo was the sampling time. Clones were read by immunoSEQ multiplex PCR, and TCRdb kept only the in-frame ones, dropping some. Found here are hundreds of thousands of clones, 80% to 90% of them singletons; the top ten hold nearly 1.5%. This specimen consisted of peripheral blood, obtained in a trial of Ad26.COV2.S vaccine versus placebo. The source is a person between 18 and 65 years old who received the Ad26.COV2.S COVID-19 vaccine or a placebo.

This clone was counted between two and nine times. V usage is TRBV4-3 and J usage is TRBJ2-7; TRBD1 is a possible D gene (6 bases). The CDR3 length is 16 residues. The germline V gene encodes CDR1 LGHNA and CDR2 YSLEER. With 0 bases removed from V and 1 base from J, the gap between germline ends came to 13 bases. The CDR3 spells CASSQDRGSLSYEQYF. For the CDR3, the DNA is TGCGCCAGCAGCCAAGACAGGGGCTCCCTTTCCTACGAGCAGTACTTC.

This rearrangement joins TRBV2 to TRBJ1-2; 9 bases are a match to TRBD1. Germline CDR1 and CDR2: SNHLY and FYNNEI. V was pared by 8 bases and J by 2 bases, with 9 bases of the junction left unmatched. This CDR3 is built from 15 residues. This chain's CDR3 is CASVGGQGTNYGYTF. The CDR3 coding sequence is TGTGCCAGCGTCGGGGGACAGGGCACAAACTATGGCTACACCTTC.

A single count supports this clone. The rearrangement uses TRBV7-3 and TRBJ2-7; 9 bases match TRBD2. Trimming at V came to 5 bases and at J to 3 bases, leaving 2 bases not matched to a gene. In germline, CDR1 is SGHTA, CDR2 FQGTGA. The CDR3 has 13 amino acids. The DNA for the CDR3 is TGTGCCAGCAGCCGCGGGGGGGTCTACGAGCAGTACTTC. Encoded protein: CASSRGGVYEQYF.

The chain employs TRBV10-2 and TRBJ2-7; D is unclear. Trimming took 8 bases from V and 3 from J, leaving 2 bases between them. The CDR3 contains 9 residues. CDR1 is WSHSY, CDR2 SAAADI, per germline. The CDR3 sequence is CASGYEQYF. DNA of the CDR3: TGCGCCAGCGGCTACGAGCAGTACTTC.

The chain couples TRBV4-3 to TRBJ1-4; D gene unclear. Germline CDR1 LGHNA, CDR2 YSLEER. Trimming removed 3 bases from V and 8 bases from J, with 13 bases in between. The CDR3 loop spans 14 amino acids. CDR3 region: CASSQSRNVEKLFF. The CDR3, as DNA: TGCGCCAGCAGCCAGTCAAGGAACGTGGAAAAACTGTTTTTT.

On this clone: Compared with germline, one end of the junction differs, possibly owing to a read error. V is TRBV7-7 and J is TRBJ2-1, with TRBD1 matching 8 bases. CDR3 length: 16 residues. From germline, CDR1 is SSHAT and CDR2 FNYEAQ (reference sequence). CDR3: CASSPTGVGIYNEQFF. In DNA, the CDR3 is TGTGCTAGCAGTCCGACAGGGGTTGGGATCTACAATGAGCAGTTCTTC.

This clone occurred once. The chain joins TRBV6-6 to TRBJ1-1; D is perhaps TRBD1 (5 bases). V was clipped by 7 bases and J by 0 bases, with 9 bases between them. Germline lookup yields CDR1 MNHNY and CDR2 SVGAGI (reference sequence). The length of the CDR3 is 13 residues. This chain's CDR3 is CASIRGLNTEAFF. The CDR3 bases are TGTGCCAGCATTAGGGGCCTGAACACTGAAGCTTTCTTT.

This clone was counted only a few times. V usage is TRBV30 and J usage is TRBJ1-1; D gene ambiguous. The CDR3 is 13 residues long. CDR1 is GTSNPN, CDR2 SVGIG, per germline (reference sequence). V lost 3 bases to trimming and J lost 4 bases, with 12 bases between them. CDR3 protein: CAWRAGSGTEAFF. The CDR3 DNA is TGTGCCTGGAGGGCGGGATCGGGCACTGAAGCTTTCTTT.

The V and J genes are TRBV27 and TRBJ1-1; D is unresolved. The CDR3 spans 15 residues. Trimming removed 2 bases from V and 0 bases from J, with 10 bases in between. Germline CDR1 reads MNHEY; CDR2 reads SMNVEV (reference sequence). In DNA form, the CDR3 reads TGTGCCAGCAGTTTAAGCTCGGGAATGAACACTGAAGCTTTCTTT. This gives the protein CASSLSSGMNTEAFF.

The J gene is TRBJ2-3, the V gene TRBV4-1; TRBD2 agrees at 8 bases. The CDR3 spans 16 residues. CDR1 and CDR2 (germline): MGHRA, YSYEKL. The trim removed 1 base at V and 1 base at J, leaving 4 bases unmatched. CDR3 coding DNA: TGCGCCAGCAGCCAAGGCAATAGCGGGGGCACAGATACGCAGTATTTT. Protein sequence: CASSQGNSGGTDTQYF.

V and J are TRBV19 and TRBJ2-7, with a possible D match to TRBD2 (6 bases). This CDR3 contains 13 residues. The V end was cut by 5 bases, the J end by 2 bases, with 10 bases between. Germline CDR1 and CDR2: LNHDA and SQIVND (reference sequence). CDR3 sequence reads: CASSVGRPYEQYF. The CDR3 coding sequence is TGTGCCAGTAGTGTCGGGAGACCCTACGAGCAGTACTTC.

The CDR3, as DNA: TGTGCCAGCAGGGCCGGGACCTCCCGCGATGAGCAGTTCTTC. Translated, it gives CASRAGTSRDEQFF. This sequence joins TRBV6-6 and TRBJ2-1, with D perhaps being TRBD1 or TRBD2 (5 bases each). This CDR3 is built from 14 residues. V lost 6 bases to trimming and J lost 8 bases, with 17 bases between them. Germline CDR1 and CDR2: MNHNY and SVGAGI (reference sequence).

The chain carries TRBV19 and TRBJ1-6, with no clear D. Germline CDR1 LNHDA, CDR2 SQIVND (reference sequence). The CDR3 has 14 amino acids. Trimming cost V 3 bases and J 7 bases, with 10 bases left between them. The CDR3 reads CASSIRVLNSPLHF. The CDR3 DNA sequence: TGTGCCAGTAGTATTCGGGTTCTAAATTCACCCCTCCACTTT.

CDR3 protein: CSDRQNTEAFF. The CDR3 DNA follows: TGCAGCGATCGACAGAACACTGAAGCTTTCTTT. This chain links TRBV29-1 with TRBJ1-1; D gene uncertain. Trimming stripped 7 bases from V and 1 base from J, with 7 bases between. The length of the CDR3 is 11 residues. From germline, CDR1 is SQVTM and CDR2 ANQGSEA.